This TCR beta chain appears in the sequencing data of a study of blood T cells in healthy people across ages (dated by TCRdb to between 2015 and 2017). Some background on the complete study: In model experiments, template switching captured roughly one uniquely barcoded TCR beta cDNA molecule for every two T cells. The donors were divided into four age groups: young (average around 17 years), middle-aged (about 40), aged (about 56) and long-lived (roughly 82). The study measured age-related changes in TCR beta repertoire diversity using deep sequencing normalized with unique cDNA molecular identifiers. For two donors (one aged 18 to 29 and one aged 80 or older), the study analyzed two additional independent replicas of 1 million unique cDNA reads from the same blood draw. To avoid experimental bias, donors of different ages were randomly spread across the sequencing lanes. The investigation overall reported the following: Compared with the aged group, the long-lived group had more naive CD4+ T cells, fewer expanded clones and increased TCR diversity, a pattern suggesting age selection. The CMV infection status of donors was not known, potentially confounding age-related changes in expanded clonotypes. Estimates of total diversity based on one million sequenced T cells were regarded as lower bounds and as underestimates. As age increased, observed TCR beta diversity per million T cells dropped in a roughly linear way, and a significant reduction was already evident by age roughly 36. Conclusive comparison of naive and antigen-experienced compartments was prevented by the profiling of bulk unsorted PBMCs. A strong correlation was found between observed TCR beta diversity and the percentage of naive T cells measured by flow cytometry.

This clonotype showed up just a few times. What this receptor recognizes is not known. No base quality information exists; no much larger clone differs at one position. The CDR3 spans 15 residues, from the cysteine through the phenylalanine. Here the CDR3 DNA is all that survives: 45 bases in frame from base 1. CDR1 and CDR2, looked up from the germline V gene, are SGHTA and FQGNSA. V and J are truncated by 2 bases and 8 bases respectively, leaving an intervening sequence of 15 bases. To prepare the library, 5' RACE was applied. Sequenced on an Illumina HiSeq 2500. A second roughly 6 to 12 cycle PCR used a sample-barcoded 5' primer and a J-beta primer mix. A template-switch 5' adaptor carrying 12 random nucleotides introduced a unique molecular identifier onto each TCR beta cDNA molecule. At least 3 million CDR3-containing paired-end reads were obtained from each sample. First-strand cDNA synthesis was performed from all RNA using the Mint cDNA synthesis kit, with priming by a TRBC-specific oligonucleotide. Following uracil-DNA glycosylase treatment, all cDNA underwent a first 18-cycle PCR with the universal primers M1SS and BC2_uni_R. Under the source paper's analysis protocol: Each sample was normalized by randomly selecting 1 million high-quality reads, each carrying a distinct molecular identifier. Instead of being binned into consensus sequences, reads that shared molecular identifiers were thrown out. MiTCR, with a Q25 quality threshold and the strictest error-elimination algorithm, was used for CDR3 identification, clonotype clustering and error correction. A nonparametric unseen species model with Euler transformation was used to estimate lower-bound total TCR beta diversity. TCRdb trimmed public reads at Q25 via fastp, called clones via MiXCR and kept in-frame beta chains. Each record represents a unique CDR3 protein, reported with the most common genes and DNA among its rows. The V and J calls were determined by TCRdb, not by the authors. This sample holds about 780,000 distinct CDR3 sequences; 35% to 50% were observed only once. Of the sample, around 18% falls within the top ten clones.

Donors were around 37 systemically healthy Caucasian individuals from Russia aged about 6 to 100 years. Each donor gave ten milliliters of peripheral blood, collected into EDTA-treated Vacutainer tubes. Ficoll-Paque density-gradient centrifugation was used to isolate PBMCs, with at least 7 million per sample. Total RNA was extracted from PBMCs with Trizol reagent, with at least 6 micrograms obtained per sample. Naive CD45RAhigh/CD27high T cell percentages were measured by flow cytometry on a PBMC aliquot from every donor. This receptor chain uses TRBV7-2 and TRBJ1-4, with a weak D call of TRBD1 (5 bases match). The source is a man aged 80 or over in good health. Sequencing used blood. The bases are TGTGCCAGCAGCTTATGGCCGAGGGGCGGCGAAAAACTGTTTTTT. This encodes CASSLWPRGGEKLFF.